This T cell receptor beta chain comes out of a study of PD-L1 blockade in urothelial cancer. Study at large: Atezolizumab was started by patients in 2014 at 1,200 mg intravenously every 3 weeks. Blood drawn 3 weeks (second dose) and 6 weeks after treatment start was analyzed. Patients with male sex and bladder-origin urothelial cancer accounted for about 85% of the roughly 30 enrolled.

Sample time point: pretreatment peripheral blood. For each patient, 1 to 8 samples were obtained, pretreatment and on-treatment. CDR1 and CDR2 from the germline V gene are MDHEN and SYDVKM. The CDR3 spans 13 residues. V dropped 6 bases and J dropped 0 bases, with 8 bases sitting between them. This table comes from immunoSEQ multiplex PCR, and its TCRdb copy is limited to in-frame clones, with some not included. This sample carries tens of thousands of clones, less than 85% of them seen once, and the ten largest clones take more than 9%. This sequence joins TRBV28 and TRBJ1-1; maybe TRBD1 (6 bases). The sequencing here drew on PBMCs, taken around atezolizumab (anti-PD-L1) treatment. The clonotype was recovered from a man between 70 and 80 years old with urothelial cancer. CDR3 DNA sequence: TGTGCCAGCAGGACAGGCTTGAACACTGAAGCTTTCTTT. It specifies CASRTGLNTEAFF.